The 21 T cell receptor beta chains below all came from one sample that was sequenced in a study of T cell repertoires in cytomegalovirus infection. No cognate antigen is known for these TCRs. TCRdb redid the calling of the reads with MiXCR, one entry per CDR3 protein. There are 830,000 or so distinct CDR3 sequences in the sample; 32% occur only once, and 9.5% to 15% lies in the top ten. The sample was cultured CD8+ T cells from PBMCs, taken from culture after CMV antigen stimulation. The receptors shown here come from a human donor in good health (CMV status not recorded). Some clones in this sample may be carry-over from other donors' samples.

The chain has TRBV12-3 or TRBV12-4 and TRBJ2-5; D gene ambiguous. CDR3 length equals 16 residues. Deletions cut 5 bases from V and 4 bases from J, with 20 bases between. The CDR3 DNA reads as TGTGCCAGCAGTCATTTGGACGCGATGTTACGAGAGACCCAGTACTTC. This codes for CASSHLDAMLRETQYF.

This clonotype was observed a handful of times. This chain uses TRBV12-3 or TRBV12-4 with TRBJ2-7; 11 bases are shared with TRBD2. V was pared by 7 bases and J by 0 bases, with 5 bases of the junction left unmatched. This CDR3 contains 15 residues. CDR3 protein: CASKILAGASYEQYF. In DNA, the CDR3 is TGTGCCAGCAAAATACTAGCGGGGGCCTCCTACGAGCAGTACTTC.

This clonotype was seen a handful of times. The V gene is TRBV6-5, the J gene TRBJ2-2; 12 positions match TRBD2. Per germline, CDR1 MNHEY and CDR2 SVGAGI. CDR3 length equals 16 residues. V lost 6 bases to trimming and J lost 5 bases; unmatched junction nucleotides: 7. In DNA, the CDR3 is TGTGCCAGCAGCTTCCTAGCGGGGGGGCGTACCGGGGAGCTGTTTTTT. This encodes CASSFLAGGRTGELFF.

This clonotype was observed a handful of times. The CDR3 protein is CASSKDRVGYNEQFF. Here the CDR3 DNA reads TGTGCCAGCAGTAAGGACAGGGTTGGTTACAATGAGCAGTTCTTC. The chain links TRBV27 to TRBJ2-1; 8 nucleotides align to TRBD1. In germline, CDR1 is MNHEY, CDR2 SMNVEV (reference sequence). With 5 bases clipped from V and 4 bases from J, the junction kept 7 bases outside the gene matches. The CDR3 is made up of 15 amino acids.

This clonotype was counted between two and nine times. The CDR3 coding sequence is TGTGCCAGCAGTCGCAGTGAGGGGGTGGTCAATGAGCAGTTCTTC. Protein sequence: CASSRSEGVVNEQFF. The chain combines TRBV27 with TRBJ2-1; maybe TRBD1 (6 bases). Germline V gene sequence: CDR1 MNHEY, CDR2 SMNVEV (reference sequence). V lost 5 bases and J lost 6, with 17 bases in between. This CDR3 is 15 amino acids long.

This clonotype has ten or more counts. The J gene is TRBJ2-4, the V gene TRBV7-8, with TRBD1 as a possible D gene (6 bases). The germline V gene has CDR1 SGHVS and CDR2 FQNEAQ. The CDR3 is 17 residues long. The V end lost 1 base, the J end lost 1 base, and 14 bases lay between the germline ends. For the CDR3, the DNA is TGTGCCAGCAGCTTAGGGGTTGCAGGGGTGGCCAAAAACATTCAGTACTTC. It translates to CASSLGVAGVAKNIQYF.

V is TRBV20-1 and J is TRBJ2-7, with D hard to call. Looked up from germline, CDR1 is DFQATT and CDR2 is SNEGSKA (reference sequence). CDR3 size: 13 residues. V was shortened by 0 bases and J by 3 bases, with 9 bases between the two germline ends. This CDR3 is CSARDSTDYEQYV. The DNA of the CDR3 is TGCAGTGCTAGAGATTCCACCGACTACGAGCAGTACGTC.

The chain is built from TRBV28 and TRBJ1-1; D is undetermined. Trimming took off 3 bases at V and 10 bases at J, with 15 bases between the two ends. CDR3 size: 13 residues. Germline CDR1 is MDHEN and CDR2 is SYDVKM. The CDR3 coding sequence is TGTGCCAGCAGTTTGGAGATCACTCTGCGAGCTTTCTTT. This translates into CASSLEITLRAFF.

The table lists this clonotype with many counts. The chain uses TRBV7-6 and TRBJ2-2, with D possibly matching TRBD1 (5 bases). Trimming took 5 bases from V and 1 from J, leaving 14 bases between them. The germline CDR1 and CDR2 sequences are SGHVS and FNYEAQ. CDR3 length: 16 residues. The CDR3 nucleotides are TGTGCCAGCAGCCTAGATTGGGGCCGGAACACCGGGGAGCTGTTTTTT. Protein sequence: CASSLDWGRNTGELFF.

The V and J genes are TRBV6-2 or TRBV6-3 and TRBJ1-1; D remains ambiguous. The CDR3 sequence is 12 residues long. Germline assignment: CDR1 MNHEY and CDR2 SVGEGT. V lost 5 bases and J 6 bases, leaving 10 bases between the germline ends. CDR3 region: CASSRGPAEAFF. DNA for the CDR3: TGTGCCAGCAGTCGCGGGCCGGCTGAAGCTTTCTTT.

The chain links TRBV27 to TRBJ2-1; possible D gene TRBD1, 5 bases. The CDR3 is made up of 13 amino acids. V lost 5 bases, J lost 6 bases, and 11 bases lay in between. From germline, CDR1 is MNHEY and CDR2 SMNVEV (reference sequence). CDR3 sequence: CASSAAGPNEQFF. In DNA form, the CDR3 reads TGTGCCAGCAGTGCTGCAGGGCCCAATGAGCAGTTCTTC.

This chain links TRBV15 with TRBJ2-1, with 8 bases lining up with TRBD2. Losses at the gene ends were 8 bases for V and 7 bases for J; bases not matched to a gene: 7. The CDR3 has 13 amino acids. The germline gives CDR1 LNHNV, CDR2 YYDKDF (reference sequence). In DNA form, the CDR3 reads TGTGCCACCCGACTAGCGAGGGATAATGAGCAGTTCTTC. As protein: CATRLARDNEQFF.

The chain employs TRBV7-9 and TRBJ2-5; TRBD1 matches at 10 bases. Germline assignment: CDR1 SEHNR and CDR2 FQNEAQ (reference sequence). The CDR3 covers 17 residues. J was trimmed by 1 base and V by 3 bases; bases with no gene match: 8. Here the CDR3 reads CASSFSGTGEFQETQYF. The CDR3 DNA reads TGTGCCAGCAGCTTTTCCGGGACAGGGGAATTCCAAGAGACCCAGTACTTC.

This clonotype occurred a few times. The chain links TRBV4-3 to TRBJ2-1; 9 bases match TRBD1. Germline CDR1 is LGHNA and CDR2 is YSLEER. The CDR3 extends over 13 amino acids. The trim removed 1 base at V and 8 bases at J, leaving 0 bases unmatched. DNA of the CDR3: TGCGCCAGCAGCCAAGGGGACAGGGATGAGCAGTTCTTC. Residues: CASSQGDRDEQFF.

The chain joins TRBV12-3 or TRBV12-4 to TRBJ2-3; D ambiguous. The CDR3 runs 14 residues. V was cut by 1 base and J by 2 bases, with 7 bases left in between. The CDR3 protein is CASSLGQFTDTQYF. In DNA, the CDR3 is TGTGCCAGCAGTTTAGGCCAGTTCACAGATACGCAGTATTTT.

This clonotype was observed a handful of times. Here the CDR3 reads CASSKGNRPYEQYF. The CDR3 nucleotides are TGTGCCAGCAGTAAGGGGAACAGGCCCTACGAGCAGTACTTC. The chain joins TRBV28 to TRBJ2-7, with a weak D call TRBD1 (5 bases). The CDR3 length is 14 residues. The V gene lost 5 bases and the J gene lost 2 bases, with 13 bases spanning the gap. In germline, CDR1 is MDHEN, CDR2 SYDVKM.

This clonotype turned up a few times. This chain uses TRBV7-6 with TRBJ1-3, with TRBD1 identical over 7 bases. The CDR3 covers 14 residues. Germline assignment: CDR1 SGHVS and CDR2 FNYEAQ. V lost 5 bases to trimming and J lost 4 bases; unmatched junction nucleotides: 5. This CDR3 reads CASSQGQTGNTIYF. The CDR3 DNA is TGTGCCAGCAGCCAGGGACAGACAGGAAACACCATATATTTT. The full variable domain, completed using reference TRBV7-6 and TRBJ1-3, is GAGVSQSPRYKVTKRGQDVALRCDPISGHVSLYWYRQALGQGPEFLTYFNYEAQQDKSGLPNDRFSAERPEGSISTLTIQRTEQRDSAMYRCASSQGQTGNTIYFGEGSWLTVV.

Only a few counts were recorded for this clonotype. This chain joins TRBV7-9 and TRBJ2-7, with a possible D match to TRBD2 (7 bases). The CDR3 contains 15 residues. Per germline, CDR1 SEHNR and CDR2 FQNEAQ (reference sequence). V was clipped by 1 base and J by 1 base, with 11 bases between them. CDR3 coding DNA: TGTGCCAGCAGCTTAGATGCGGGGGCATCCTACGAGCAGTACTTC. It specifies CASSLDAGASYEQYF.

The chain employs TRBV5-1 and TRBJ2-1; D ambiguous. This CDR3 has 11 amino acids. V was clipped by 5 bases and J by 8 bases, with 8 bases between them. Germline CDR1 reads SGHRS; CDR2 reads YFSETQ. DNA of the CDR3: TGCGCCAGCAGTGGGGTCCATGAGCAGTTCTTC. The encoded protein is CASSGVHEQFF.

The rearrangement joins TRBV6-2 or TRBV6-3 to TRBJ1-1; no clear D. This CDR3 comprises 12 residues. V lost 2 bases to trimming and J lost 3 bases, with 4 bases between them. CDR1 is MNHEY and CDR2 is SVGEGT in the germline V gene. The DNA for the CDR3 is TGTGCCAGCAGTTACGTCGACACTGAAGCTTTCTTT. Translating gives CASSYVDTEAFF.

This clonotype occurred a few times. This rearrangement joins TRBV6-2 or TRBV6-3 to TRBJ1-5, with D uncertain. CDR3 length: 14 amino acids. Germline CDR1 is MNHEY and CDR2 is SVGEGT. V was cut by 0 bases and J by 4 bases, with 7 bases left in between. CDR3 residues: CASSYSEGNQPQHF. CDR3 sequence (DNA): TGTGCCAGCAGTTACTCGGAGGGAAATCAGCCCCAGCATTTT.